The TCR beta chain described here comes from a study of cytomegalovirus exposure and HLA in healthy donors. Germline CDR1 and CDR2: SEHNR and FQNEAQ (reference sequence). The CDR3 spans 17 residues. V lost 5 bases and J lost 3; bases outside the gene matches: 10. With regard to this clone: What it binds is unknown.

Regarding the study as a whole: Later analysis associated a missense DCLRE1C variant with TCR beta V- and J-gene trimming. In a later analysis, common viral pathogens appeared linked to several of the most significant clusters.

Both 60 Vbeta primers and 13 Jbeta primers went into the PCR. The table came from immunoSEQ multiplex PCR; TCRdb's copy has only in-frame clones and leaves some out. The sample records some 150,000 clones, roughly 81% being singletons. The sequenced material came from PBMCs. The TCR was taken from a woman aged 18-30 years in good health and CMV-seronegative. This sequence joins TRBV7-9 and TRBJ2-3, with TRBD2 matching over 11 bases. In nucleotides, the CDR3 is TGTGCCAGCAGCCCGCATAGCGGGAGGGCCGTTACAGATACGCAGTATTTT. Translating it yields CASSPHSGRAVTDTQYF. The whole variable domain, remainder taken from reference TRBV7-9 and TRBJ2-3, is DTGVSQNPRHKITKRGQNVTFRCDPISEHNRLYWYRQTLGQGPEFLTYFQNEAQLEKSRLLSDRFSAERPKGSFSTLEIQRTEQGDSAMYLCASSPHSGRAVTDTQYFGPGTRLTVL.